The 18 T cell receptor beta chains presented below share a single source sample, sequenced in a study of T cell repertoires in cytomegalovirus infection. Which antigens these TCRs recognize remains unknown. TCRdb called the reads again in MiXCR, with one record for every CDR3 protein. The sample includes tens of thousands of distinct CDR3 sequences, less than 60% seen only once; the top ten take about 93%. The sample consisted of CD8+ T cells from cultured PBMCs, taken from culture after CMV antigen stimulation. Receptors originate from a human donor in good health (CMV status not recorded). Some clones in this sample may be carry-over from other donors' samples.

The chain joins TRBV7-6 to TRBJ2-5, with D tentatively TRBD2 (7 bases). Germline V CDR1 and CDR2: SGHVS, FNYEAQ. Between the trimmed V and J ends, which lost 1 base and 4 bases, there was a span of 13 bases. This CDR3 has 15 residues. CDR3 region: CASSLEGGTSETQYF. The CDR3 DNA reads TGTGCCAGCAGCTTAGAGGGAGGGACATCAGAGACCCAGTACTTC. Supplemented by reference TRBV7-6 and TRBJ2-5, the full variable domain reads GAGVSQSPRYKVTKRGQDVALRCDPISGHVSLYWYRQALGQGPEFLTYFNYEAQQDKSGLPNDRFSAERPEGSISTLTIQRTEQRDSAMYRCASSLEGGTSETQYFGPGTRLLVL.

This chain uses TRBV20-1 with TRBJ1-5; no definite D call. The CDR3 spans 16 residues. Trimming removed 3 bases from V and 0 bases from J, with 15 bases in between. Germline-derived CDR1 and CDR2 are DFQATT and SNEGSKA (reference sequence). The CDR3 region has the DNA TGCAGTGCTAGGCTTGGAGCGATTTATAGCAATCAGCCCCAGCATTTT. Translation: CSARLGAIYSNQPQHF.

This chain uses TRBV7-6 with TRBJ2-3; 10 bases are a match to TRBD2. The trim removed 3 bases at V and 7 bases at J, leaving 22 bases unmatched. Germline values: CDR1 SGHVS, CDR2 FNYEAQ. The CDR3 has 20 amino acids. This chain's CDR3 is CASSFPAGEGAGGLKNTQYF. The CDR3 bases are TGTGCCAGCAGCTTCCCGGCAGGCGAGGGAGCGGGGGGGCTTAAGAATACGCAGTATTTT.

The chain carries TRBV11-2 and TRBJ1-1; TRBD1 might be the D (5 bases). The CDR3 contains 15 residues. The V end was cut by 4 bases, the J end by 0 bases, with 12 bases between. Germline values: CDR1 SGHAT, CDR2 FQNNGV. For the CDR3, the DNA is TGTGCCAGCAGCTCCGAGGGACGGCTGAACACTGAAGCTTTCTTT. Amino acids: CASSSEGRLNTEAFF.

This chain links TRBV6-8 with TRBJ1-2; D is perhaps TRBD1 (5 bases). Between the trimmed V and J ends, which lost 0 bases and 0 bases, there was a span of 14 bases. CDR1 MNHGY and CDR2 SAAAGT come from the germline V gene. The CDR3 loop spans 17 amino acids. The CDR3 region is CASSYSDVWGANYGYTF. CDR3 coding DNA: TGTGCCAGCAGTTACTCTGATGTGTGGGGCGCTAACTATGGCTACACCTTC.

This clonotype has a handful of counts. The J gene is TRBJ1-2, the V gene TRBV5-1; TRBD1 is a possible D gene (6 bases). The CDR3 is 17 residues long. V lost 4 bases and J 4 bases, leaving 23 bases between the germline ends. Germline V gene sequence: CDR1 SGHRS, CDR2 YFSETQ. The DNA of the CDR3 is TGCGCCAGCAGCCGTGGACAGTGGGCACCCAAGACCTATGGCTACACCTTC. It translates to CASSRGQWAPKTYGYTF.

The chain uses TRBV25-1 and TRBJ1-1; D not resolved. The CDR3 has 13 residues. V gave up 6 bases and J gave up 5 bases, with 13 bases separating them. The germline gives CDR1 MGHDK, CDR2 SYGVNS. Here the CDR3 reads CASSRGGYTEAFF. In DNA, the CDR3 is TGTGCCAGCAGCCGCGGAGGATATACTGAAGCTTTCTTT.

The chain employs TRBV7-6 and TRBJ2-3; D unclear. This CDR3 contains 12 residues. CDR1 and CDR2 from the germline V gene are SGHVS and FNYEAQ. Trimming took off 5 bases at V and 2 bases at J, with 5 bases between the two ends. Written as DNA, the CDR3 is TGTGCCAGCAGCCACTACACAGATACGCAGTATTTT. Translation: CASSHYTDTQYF.

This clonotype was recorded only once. The CDR3 region is CASHGGETGELFF. CDR3 nucleotides: TGTGCCAGCCATGGGGGGGAAACCGGGGAGCTGTTTTTT. The chain recombines TRBV19 with TRBJ2-2; 7 nucleotides line up with TRBD2. The germline V gene encodes CDR1 LNHDA and CDR2 SQIVND (reference sequence). The junction had 6 bases not matched to a gene; V was cut back by 9 bases and J by 5 bases. CDR3 length: 13 residues. Drawing the rest from reference TRBV19 and TRBJ2-2, the complete variable domain is DGGITQSPKYLFRKEGQNVTLSCEQNLNHDAMYWYRQDPGQGLRLIYYSQIVNDFQKGDIAEGYSVSREKKESFPLTVTSAQKNPTAFYLCASHGGETGELFFGEGSRLTVL.

CDR3 DNA sequence: TGTGCCAGCAGTTTATATTGGGGGCAGCCCCAGCATTTT. Its protein is CASSLYWGQPQHF. The gene calls are TRBV27 and TRBJ1-5; perhaps TRBD1 as D (5 bases). The length of the CDR3 is 13 residues. Germline values: CDR1 MNHEY, CDR2 SMNVEV (reference sequence). V dropped 1 base and J dropped 7 bases, with 8 bases sitting between them.

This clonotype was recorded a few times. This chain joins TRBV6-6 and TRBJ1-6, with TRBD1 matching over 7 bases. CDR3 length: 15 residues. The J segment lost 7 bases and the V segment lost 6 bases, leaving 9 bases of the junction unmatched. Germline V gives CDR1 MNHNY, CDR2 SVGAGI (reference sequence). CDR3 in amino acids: CASSPDRVTNSPLHF. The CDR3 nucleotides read TGTGCCAGCAGCCCCGACAGGGTTACGAATTCACCCCTCCACTTT.

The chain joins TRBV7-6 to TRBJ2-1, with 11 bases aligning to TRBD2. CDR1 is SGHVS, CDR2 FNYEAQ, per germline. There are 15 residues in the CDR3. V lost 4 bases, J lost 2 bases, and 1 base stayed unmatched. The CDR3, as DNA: TGTGCCAGCAGCTCGGGACTAGCGGCCTACAATGAGCAGTTCTTC. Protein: CASSSGLAAYNEQFF.

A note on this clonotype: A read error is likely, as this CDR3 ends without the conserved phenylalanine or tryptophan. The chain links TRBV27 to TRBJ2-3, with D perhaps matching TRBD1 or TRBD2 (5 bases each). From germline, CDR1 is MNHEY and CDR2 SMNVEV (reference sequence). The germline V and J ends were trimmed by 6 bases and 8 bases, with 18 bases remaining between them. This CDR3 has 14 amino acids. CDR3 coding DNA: TGTGCCAGCAGCTTGGGGGTAGTCGGTGGTACGCAGTATTTG. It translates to CASSLGVVGGTQYL.

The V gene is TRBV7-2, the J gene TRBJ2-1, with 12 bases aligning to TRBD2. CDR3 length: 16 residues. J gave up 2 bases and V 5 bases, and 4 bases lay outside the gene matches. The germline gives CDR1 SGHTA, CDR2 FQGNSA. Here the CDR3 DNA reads TGTGCCAGCAGCCCGGGACTAGCGGGCGCCTACAATGAGCAGTTCTTC. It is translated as CASSPGLAGAYNEQFF.

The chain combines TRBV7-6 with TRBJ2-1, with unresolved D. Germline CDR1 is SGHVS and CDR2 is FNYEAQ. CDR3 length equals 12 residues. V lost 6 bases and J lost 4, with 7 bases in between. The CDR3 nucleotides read TGTGCCAGCAGGGTTTTTTACAATGAGCAGTTCTTC. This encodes CASRVFYNEQFF.

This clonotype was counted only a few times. CDR3 DNA: TGTGCCAGCAGCTTAACCACCGGGGAGCTGTTTTTT. Encoded protein: CASSLTTGELFF. J is TRBJ2-2 and V is TRBV7-3; D not resolved. The CDR3 is made up of 12 amino acids. V lost 0 bases and J lost 4, with 0 bases in between. Germline loops: CDR1 SGHTA, CDR2 FQGTGA.

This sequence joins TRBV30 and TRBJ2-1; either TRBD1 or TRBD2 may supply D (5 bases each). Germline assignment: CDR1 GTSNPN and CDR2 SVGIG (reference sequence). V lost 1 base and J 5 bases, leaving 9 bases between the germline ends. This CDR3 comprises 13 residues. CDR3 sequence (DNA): TGTGCCTGGAGTGCGGGACCCAACAATGAGCAGTTCTTC. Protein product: CAWSAGPNNEQFF.

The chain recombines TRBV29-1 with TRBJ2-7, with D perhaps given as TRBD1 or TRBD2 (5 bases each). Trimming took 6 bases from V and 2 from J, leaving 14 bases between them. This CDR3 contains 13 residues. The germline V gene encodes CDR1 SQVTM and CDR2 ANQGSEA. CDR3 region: CSVPGTLAYEQYF. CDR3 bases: TGCAGCGTCCCAGGGACGTTAGCCTACGAGCAGTACTTC.